This entry features one T cell receptor beta chain sequence. The germline V gene has CDR1 KGHDR and CDR2 SFDVKD. This CDR3 is 13 amino acids long. Trimming removed 4 bases from V and 8 bases from J; junction bases left unmatched: 6. These data originate in a study of blood T cell repertoires in COVID-19. Background on the study: Spain, Italy and the United States supplied samples that represented acute and convalescent COVID-19. T cells, B-cell-depleted T cells, or PBMCs supplied cDNA or gDNA.

TCRdb's table, derived via immunoSEQ multiplex PCR, lists solely in-frame clones and lacks some. The table lists some 30,000 clones, more than 85% of them singletons. This clonotype originated in an elderly woman with active or convalescent COVID-19. Sequencing used peripheral blood. The chain combines TRBV24-1 with TRBJ1-2; TRBD1 aligns across 7 bases. This CDR3 is CATSELTGEGYTF. The CDR3 DNA reads as TGTGCCACCAGTGAGCTTACAGGGGAGGGCTACACCTTC.